The 24 T cell receptor beta chains in this list originate from one sample, sequenced in a study of blood T cell repertoires in COVID-19. Sequencing used immunoSEQ multiplex PCR; TCRdb keeps in-frame clones, though not all of them. The table lists 450,000 or so clones, 89% of them singletons. The material sequenced was peripheral blood. The origin of the receptors is a woman aged 40 to 55 with COVID-19, enrolled during active disease.

This rearrangement joins TRBV7-9 to TRBJ1-1, with TRBD1 identical over 10 bases. Germline trimming cut 2 bases from V and 3 bases from J; bases unmatched to any gene: 9. This CDR3 is built from 17 residues. Germline-derived CDR1 and CDR2 are SEHNR and FQNEAQ (reference sequence). Written as DNA, the CDR3 is TGTGCCAGCAGCTTACGGGACAGGGGAGTCGGGGACACTGAAGCTTTCTTT. Its translation: CASSLRDRGVGDTEAFF. Variable domain in full (rest from reference TRBV7-9 and TRBJ1-1): DTGVSQNPRHKITKRGQNVTFRCDPISEHNRLYWYRQTLGQGPEFLTYFQNEAQLEKSRLLSDRFSAERPKGSFSTLEIQRTEQGDSAMYLCASSLRDRGVGDTEAFFGQGTRLTVV.

The chain joins TRBV30 to TRBJ1-2, with D possibly being TRBD1 (5 bases). Looked up from germline, CDR1 is GTSNPN and CDR2 is SVGIG (reference sequence). The CDR3 sequence is 12 residues long. Trimming removed 4 bases at V and 2 bases at J, with 8 bases between. CDR3 sequence reads: CAWTQGNYGYTF. CDR3 in DNA: TGTGCCTGGACGCAGGGAAACTATGGCTACACCTTC.

The chain uses TRBV18 and TRBJ1-5; 10 positions agree with TRBD1. The CDR3 is 14 residues long. From germline, CDR1 is KGHSH and CDR2 LQKENI. Trimming took 3 bases from V and 7 from J; bases not matched to a gene: 3. In DNA form, the CDR3 reads TGTGCCAGCTCACCCGGGACAGGGGAGCAGCCCCAGCATTTT. Translated, it gives CASSPGTGEQPQHF.

The chain couples TRBV3-1 (or the pseudogene TRBV3-2) to TRBJ1-3; 8 nucleotides agree with TRBD1. V was pared by 3 bases and J by 2 bases, with 9 bases of the junction left unmatched. CDR1 and CDR2 from the germline V gene are LGHDT and YNNKEL (reference sequence). The CDR3 has 17 residues. CDR3 in amino acids: CASSQRRGQDPGNTIYF. DNA of the CDR3: TGTGCCAGCAGCCAGAGGAGGGGACAGGACCCTGGAAACACCATATATTTT.

V gene TRBV28 combines with J gene TRBJ2-5; TRBD2 is a possible D gene (5 bases). Germline assignment: CDR1 MDHEN and CDR2 SYDVKM. The V gene lost 3 bases and the J gene lost 0 bases, with 8 bases spanning the gap. This CDR3 has 14 amino acids. The CDR3 sequence is CASSFSGYQETQYF. CDR3 DNA: TGTGCCAGCAGTTTCTCGGGGTACCAAGAGACCCAGTACTTC.

The V call is TRBV10-3, the J call TRBJ2-3; tentatively, D is TRBD1 (6 bases). CDR3 size: 15 residues. Per germline, CDR1 ENHRY and CDR2 SYGVKD. With 3 bases removed from V and 3 bases from J, the gap between germline ends came to 13 bases. The CDR3 reads CAISDIGGETDTQYF. The CDR3 bases are TGTGCCATCAGTGATATTGGGGGCGAGACAGATACGCAGTATTTT.

The chain is built from TRBV7-8 and TRBJ1-5, with a tentative D call TRBD1 (6 bases). The CDR3 runs 14 residues. The ends were cut back, 0 bases at V and 4 bases at J, with 7 bases in the middle. Germline V lookup: CDR1 SGHVS, CDR2 FQNEAQ. In DNA form, the CDR3 reads TGTGCCAGCAGCTTAGCAGGGGGAAATCAGCCCCAGCATTTT. It is translated as CASSLAGGNQPQHF.

The chain is built from TRBV6-5 and TRBJ2-5; TRBD2 is a possible D gene (6 bases). With 0 bases removed from V and 5 bases from J, the gap between germline ends came to 10 bases. The CDR3 is 14 residues long. CDR1 is MNHEY, CDR2 SVGAGI, per germline. The CDR3 DNA is TGTGCCAGCAGTTACTCTGGCCTAGCGGAGACCCAGTACTTC. This sequence encodes CASSYSGLAETQYF.

This clone has only one observation. The rearrangement joins TRBV6-5 to TRBJ1-2, with 7 bases aligning to TRBD1. Germline values: CDR1 MNHEY, CDR2 SVGAGI. The CDR3 has 13 amino acids. The trim removed 0 bases at V and 8 bases at J, leaving 3 bases unmatched. This CDR3 is CASSYSTGRGYTF. The CDR3, as DNA: TGTGCCAGCAGTTACTCGACAGGGAGAGGCTACACCTTC.

V usage is TRBV27 and J usage is TRBJ1-5; 9 positions match TRBD1. In germline, CDR1 is MNHEY, CDR2 SMNVEV (reference sequence). With 4 bases clipped from V and 4 bases from J, the junction kept 2 bases outside the gene matches. The CDR3 covers 14 residues. In nucleotides, the CDR3 is TGTGCCAGCAGTTCCGGACAGGGGAATCAGCCCCAGCATTTT. Translating it yields CASSSGQGNQPQHF.

The rearrangement links TRBV29-1 to TRBJ2-5, with TRBD2 matching over 7 bases. The CDR3 sequence is 12 residues long. The ends lost 7 bases at V and 5 bases at J; junction bases unmatched: 7. CDR1 is SQVTM and CDR2 is ANQGSEA in the germline V gene. CDR3 nucleotide sequence: TGCAGCGGTCGACTAGCAGGGGAGACCCAGTACTTC. Translating it yields CSGRLAGETQYF.

This chain joins TRBV14 and TRBJ2-7; the match to TRBD2 covers 9 bases. Germline trimming cut 4 bases from V and 5 bases from J; bases unmatched to any gene: 15. CDR1 is SGHDN and CDR2 is FVKESK in the germline V gene. The CDR3 loop spans 17 amino acids. The CDR3 nucleotides read TGTGCCAGCAGCCGTATGAGGGGAGTAGCGGGAGATAACGAGCAGTACTTC. As protein: CASSRMRGVAGDNEQYF.

CDR3 DNA: TGTGCCAGTAGTATAAATCAGGGAGGGAACACTGAAGCTTTCTTT. This codes for CASSINQGGNTEAFF. The chain combines TRBV19 with TRBJ1-1, with D possibly being TRBD1 (5 bases). Germline lookup yields CDR1 LNHDA and CDR2 SQIVND (reference sequence). V gave up 2 bases and J gave up 1 base, with 11 bases separating them. This CDR3 comprises 15 residues.

This chain uses TRBV6-6 with TRBJ1-5, with a possible D match to TRBD1 (6 bases). The germline V gene has CDR1 MNHNY and CDR2 SVGAGI (reference sequence). V was trimmed by 5 bases and J by 0 bases, leaving 17 bases between them. The CDR3 loop spans 17 amino acids. The CDR3 bases are TGTGCCAGCAGTCCACAGGGAAGGGCTTATAGCAATCAGCCCCAGCATTTT. Translation: CASSPQGRAYSNQPQHF.

This chain uses TRBV7-9 with TRBJ1-2, with a possible D match to TRBD1 (5 bases). This CDR3 is built from 16 residues. V lost 1 base, J lost 0 bases, and 12 bases lay in between. Germline values: CDR1 SEHNR, CDR2 FQNEAQ (reference sequence). The CDR3 loop is CASSLEKTEANYGYTF. CDR3 sequence (DNA): TGTGCCAGCAGCTTAGAAAAGACAGAAGCTAACTATGGCTACACCTTC.

This chain joins TRBV6-2 or TRBV6-3 and TRBJ2-5; 7 positions match TRBD1. This CDR3 has 14 residues. With V trimmed by 5 bases and J by 5 bases, 8 bases remained unmatched. Per the germline V gene, CDR1 is MNHEY and CDR2 is SVGEGT. CDR3: CASSTVTGWETQYF. CDR3 sequence (DNA): TGTGCCAGCAGTACCGTGACAGGGTGGGAGACCCAGTACTTC.

This clone was seen only once. The chain combines TRBV28 with TRBJ1-5; D uncertain. The CDR3 covers 20 residues. Germline V gives CDR1 MDHEN, CDR2 SYDVKM. With 6 bases removed from V and 1 base from J, the gap between germline ends came to 28 bases. The CDR3 here is CASRLRVQHNPFLSNQPQHF. The CDR3 region has the DNA TGTGCCAGCAGGTTACGGGTTCAACACAATCCGTTTTTAAGCAATCAGCCCCAGCATTTT.

The chain joins TRBV6-5 to TRBJ1-5, with D possibly TRBD1 on 5 matching bases. The germline V and J ends were trimmed by 0 bases and 2 bases, with 8 bases remaining between them. From germline, CDR1 is MNHEY and CDR2 SVGAGI. The CDR3 runs to 15 residues. CDR3 coding DNA: TGTGCCAGCAGTTACTCTGGCAGGGGCAATCAGCCCCAGCATTTT. It codes for CASSYSGRGNQPQHF.

The chain links TRBV5-4 to TRBJ1-2, with 9 positions matching TRBD1. The ends lost 4 bases at V and 2 bases at J; junction bases unmatched: 6. The CDR3 length is 15 residues. Germline lookup yields CDR1 SGHNT and CDR2 YYREEE (reference sequence). This chain's CDR3 is CASSTSGTGNYGYTF. The DNA for the CDR3 is TGTGCCAGCAGCACCTCCGGGACAGGGAACTATGGCTACACCTTC.

This chain joins TRBV6-2 or TRBV6-3 and TRBJ2-4, with D unclear. This CDR3 spans 15 amino acids. Per the germline V gene, CDR1 is MNHEY and CDR2 is SVGEGT. The ends were cut back, 2 bases at V and 9 bases at J, with 17 bases in the middle. The CDR3 region is CASSYVLVATGIQYF. As DNA, the CDR3 is TGTGCCAGCAGTTACGTGTTGGTAGCCACCGGCATTCAGTACTTC.

The chain couples TRBV27 to TRBJ2-4; perhaps TRBD2 as D (6 bases). The CDR3 has 15 residues. Germline V gene lookup returns CDR1 MNHEY and CDR2 SMNVEV (reference sequence). V was clipped by 5 bases and J by 3 bases, with 14 bases between them. The CDR3 nucleotides are TGTGCCAGCAGTGTAGGAGGGCGGGACAAAAACATTCAGTACTTC. This translates into CASSVGGRDKNIQYF.

This chain joins TRBV27 and TRBJ2-7, with unresolved D. The CDR3 loop spans 14 amino acids. The V gene's germline CDR1 is MNHEY and CDR2 SMNVEV (reference sequence). The germline V and J ends were trimmed by 3 bases and 3 bases, with 12 bases remaining between them. DNA of the CDR3: TGTGCCAGCAGTTTTAATTCAGAAGTCTACGAGCAGTACTTC. Translation gives CASSFNSEVYEQYF.

The chain carries TRBV1 and TRBJ2-7; TRBD1, as called in the table, went unchecked against the DNA. TRBV1 is a recognized pseudogene. The CDR3 is 15 amino acids. The CDR3 region is CTSSQRTGVTYEQYF. The CDR3 DNA follows: TGCACCAGCAGCCAAAGGACAGGGGTAACCTACGAGCAGTACTTC.

This chain connects TRBV7-9 to TRBJ2-5, with 7 bases fitting TRBD2. The CDR3 has 13 residues. V shed 3 bases and J 5 bases; nucleotides not matched to a gene: 3. The germline CDR1 and CDR2 sequences are SEHNR and FQNEAQ (reference sequence). The CDR3 DNA reads as TGTGCCAGCAGCTTCGGACTAGTCGAGACCCAGTACTTC. Its translation: CASSFGLVETQYF.